This T cell receptor (beta chain) is from a study of cytomegalovirus exposure and HLA in healthy donors. Trimming removed 6 bases from V and 6 bases from J; junction bases left unmatched: 8. CDR1 and CDR2 (germline): MNHEY, SMNVEV (reference sequence). This CDR3 is built from 14 residues. It was with 60 Vbeta and 13 Jbeta primers that the PCR ran. Only in-frame clones appear in the TCRdb table, and some are missing; sequencing was by immunoSEQ multiplex PCR. The top ten hold approximately 1.5% of the sample, which has some 240,000 clones, about nine tenths seen once. Whole-study results and caveats: Overall, roughly 160 TCR beta chains were annotated as cytomegalovirus-associated.

Worth noting for this clone: The antigen is unknown.

The sequence was obtained from a girl aged 2-10 years in good health and CMV-seronegative. Sequencing used PBMCs. This chain joins TRBV27 and TRBJ2-7; 10 bases align to TRBD1. The CDR3 reads CASRPGQGRFEQYF. For the CDR3, the DNA is TGTGCCAGCAGACCGGGACAGGGGAGATTCGAGCAGTACTTC.